This entry lists 10 T cell receptor beta chains sequenced from one sample in a study of blood T cells in healthy people across ages. A second PCR of 7 to 11 cycles used a sample-barcoded 5' primer and a J-beta primer mix. MiXCR, applied by TCRdb to the 5' RACE reads, yields one record per CDR3 protein. The profile shows more than 650,000 distinct CDR3 sequences, around 25% of them singletons. Another study also made use of these data, one on T cells of mothers and their children.

Sequenced sample: blood. These receptor sequences come from a boy younger than 18 in good health.

This clonotype appeared a few times. The chain is built from TRBV12-3 or TRBV12-4 and TRBJ2-7, with no clear D. V gave up 5 bases and J gave up 4 bases, with 12 bases separating them. CDR3 length: 13 amino acids. Here the CDR3 DNA reads TGTGCCAGCAGTCCCACTACTAAATACGAGCAGTACTTC. Residues: CASSPTTKYEQYF.

This clonotype has only a few counts. J is TRBJ2-1 and V is TRBV12-3 or TRBV12-4, with TRBD1 identical over 11 bases. The end of the DNA fits TRBJ2-7 better, so the J call may be wrong. There are 16 residues in the CDR3. In DNA, the CDR3 is TGTGCCAGCAGTTTAGCGCCGGGACAGGGGGTTTACGAGCAGTACTTC. This gives the protein CASSLAPGQGVYEQYF.

This clonotype was seen more than once but under ten times. The chain has TRBV7-9 and TRBJ2-1; D is ambiguous. This CDR3 spans 11 amino acids. V was pared by 6 bases and J by 9 bases, with 9 bases between. Per germline, CDR1 SEHNR and CDR2 FQNEAQ (reference sequence). The chain's CDR3 is CASRTVSEQFF. CDR3 nucleotide sequence: TGTGCCAGCAGAACCGTGAGTGAGCAGTTCTTC.

J is TRBJ1-5 and V is TRBV28; 7 bases line up with TRBD1. Germline V gene sequence: CDR1 MDHEN, CDR2 SYDVKM. Trimming at V came to 8 bases and at J to 5 bases, leaving 6 bases not matched to a gene. The CDR3 spans 13 residues. CDR3 amino acids: CASHYRGYQPQHF. DNA for the CDR3: TGTGCCAGCCATTACAGGGGCTATCAGCCCCAGCATTTT.

This clonotype was counted between two and nine times. V gene TRBV6-5 combines with J gene TRBJ1-2; 9 bases map to TRBD1. Trimming cost V 10 bases and J 7 bases; bases outside gene matches: 10. The V gene's germline CDR1 is MNHEY and CDR2 SVGAGI. The CDR3 has 13 amino acids. CDR3 nucleotides: TGTGCCACCTCTAGGGACAGGGAACGTGGCTACACCTTC. Encoded protein: CATSRDRERGYTF.

This clonotype was counted a few times. The chain is built from TRBV29-1 and TRBJ1-5; D not resolved. Trimming left V 5 bases short and J 3 bases short, with 8 bases between. In germline, CDR1 is SQVTM, CDR2 ANQGSEA. The CDR3 spans 12 residues. CDR3 DNA: TGCAGCGTTCAACAGAACAATCAGCCCCAGCATTTT. Translation gives CSVQQNNQPQHF.

In its sample, this clonotype was seen a few times. The chain uses TRBV18 and TRBJ1-2; 10 nucleotides line up with TRBD1. Trimming removed 3 bases from V and 8 bases from J; junction bases left unmatched: 9. Germline CDR1 reads KGHSH; CDR2 reads LQKENI. CDR3 length equals 15 residues. This chain's CDR3 is CASSPIDRGLEGYTF. For the CDR3, the DNA is TGTGCCAGCTCACCTATCGACAGGGGGCTTGAAGGCTACACCTTC.

This clonotype was picked up a small number of times. The rearrangement links TRBV19 to TRBJ1-6; 9 bases line up with TRBD1. The junction had 10 bases not matched to a gene; V was cut back by 9 bases and J by 10 bases. The length of the CDR3 is 14 residues. From germline, CDR1 is LNHDA and CDR2 SQIVND (reference sequence). The DNA of the CDR3 is TGTGCCAGCGCCGGAGGGACAGGGACCTCACCCCTCCACTTT. Its protein is CASAGGTGTSPLHF.

This clonotype has a handful of counts. This chain joins TRBV11-2 and TRBJ2-5, with a tentative D call TRBD2 (5 bases). Germline loops: CDR1 SGHAT, CDR2 FQNNGV. This CDR3 is built from 14 residues. Trimming stripped 3 bases from V and 5 bases from J, with 13 bases between. This chain's CDR3 is CASSLSASTETQYF. The CDR3 nucleotides read TGTGCCAGCAGCTTGTCGGCTAGCACGGAGACCCAGTACTTC.

The rearrangement uses TRBV28 and TRBJ1-2, with D possibly being TRBD1 (5 bases). There are 15 residues in the CDR3. Trimming removed 5 bases from V and 8 bases from J, with 21 bases in between. Germline loops: CDR1 MDHEN, CDR2 SYDVKM. CDR3 in amino acids: CASSAAGPLRGGYTF. The CDR3 bases are TGTGCCAGCAGTGCCGCGGGACCACTTAGAGGAGGCTACACCTTC.